This T cell receptor beta chain was recorded in a study of blood T cell repertoires in COVID-19. The repertoire was sequenced with immunoSEQ multiplex PCR; TCRdb's copy has only in-frame clones and lacks some. The repertoire consists of hundreds of thousands of clones, with roughly 82% occurring once and the leading ten covering 4.5% to 5%. The source material was peripheral blood. This TCR derives from a woman aged 80 or older with active or convalescent COVID-19.

CDR3 sequence: CASSKTSGVIDEQFF. The CDR3 DNA follows: TGTGCCAGCAGCAAAACTAGCGGGGTCATCGATGAGCAGTTCTTC. This rearrangement joins TRBV3-1 (or the pseudogene TRBV3-2) to TRBJ2-1, with TRBD2 matching 10 bases. V shed 5 bases, J shed 8 bases, and the junction held 9 bases outside the gene matches. Per the germline V gene, CDR1 is LGHDT and CDR2 is YNNKEL (reference sequence). The CDR3 loop spans 15 amino acids.